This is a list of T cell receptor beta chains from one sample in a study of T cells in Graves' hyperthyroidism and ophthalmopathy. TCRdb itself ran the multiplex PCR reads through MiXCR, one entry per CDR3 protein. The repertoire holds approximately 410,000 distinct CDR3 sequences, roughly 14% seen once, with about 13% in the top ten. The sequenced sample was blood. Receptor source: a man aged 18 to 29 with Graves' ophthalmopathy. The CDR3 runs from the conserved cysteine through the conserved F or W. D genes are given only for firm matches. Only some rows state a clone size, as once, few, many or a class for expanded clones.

CDR3 protein: CASSSQGVEVGYTF
CDR3 DNA: TGTGCCAGCAGTAGCCAGGGCGTCGAGGTGGGCTACACCTTC
D gene: NA
V gene: TRBV2
clone size: NA
J gene: TRBJ1-2

CDR3 protein: CAISTRGGANTEAFF
CDR3 DNA: TGTGCCATCAGTACTCGGGGAGGAGCGAACACTGAAGCTTTCTTT
D gene: NA
V gene: TRBV10-3
clone size: many
J gene: TRBJ1-1

CDR3 protein: CASIPGGTGNTIYF
CDR3 DNA: TGTGCCAGCATCCCCGGGGGGACGGGTAACACCATATATTTT
D gene: NA
V gene: TRBV28
clone size: few
J gene: TRBJ1-3

CDR3 protein: CAIRDREGTEAFF
CDR3 DNA: TGTGCCATCAGGGACAGGGAGGGCACTGAAGCTTTCTTT
D gene: TRBD1
V gene: TRBV10-3
clone size: NA
J gene: TRBJ1-1

CDR3 protein: CASSSGGPLAETQYF
CDR3 DNA: TGCGCCAGCAGCTCAGGAGGGCCCCTCGCCGAGACCCAGTACTTC
D gene: NA
V gene: TRBV5-1
clone size: NA
J gene: TRBJ2-5

CDR3 protein: CSARPAPGSQYF
CDR3 DNA: TGCAGTGCTCGCCCGGCCCCCGGGTCCCAGTACTTC
D gene: NA
V gene: TRBV20-1
clone size: many
J gene: TRBJ2-7

CDR3 protein: CASSFRTGMDIQYF
CDR3 DNA: TGTGCCAGCAGTTTCCGGACAGGGATGGACATTCAGTACTTC
D gene: TRBD1
V gene: TRBV6-2/TRBV6-3
clone size: few
J gene: TRBJ2-4

CDR3 protein: CASSPRRTGDEKLFF
CDR3 DNA: TGTGCCAGCAGTCCCCGGCGGACAGGGGATGAAAAACTGTTTTTT
D gene: TRBD1
V gene: TRBV6-1
clone size: many
J gene: TRBJ1-4

CDR3 protein: CASSPPQTGSNEQFF
CDR3 DNA: TGTGCCAGCTCACCACCCCAGACGGGAAGCAATGAGCAGTTCTTC
D gene: NA
V gene: TRBV18
clone size: few
J gene: TRBJ2-1

CDR3 protein: CASSDSGVSSYEQYF
CDR3 DNA: TGTGCCAGCAGTGATAGCGGGGTAAGCTCCTACGAGCAGTACTTC
D gene: TRBD2
V gene: TRBV6-1
clone size: many
J gene: TRBJ2-7

CDR3 protein: CSALAGDTDTQYF
CDR3 DNA: TGCAGTGCTTTAGCGGGGGACACAGATACGCAGTATTTT
D gene: TRBD2
V gene: TRBV20-1
clone size: few
J gene: TRBJ2-3

CDR3 protein: CASMVGGLGQPQHF
CDR3 DNA: TGTGCCAGCATGGTGGGGGGGTTGGGTCAGCCCCAGCATTTT
D gene: NA
V gene: TRBV2
clone size: many
J gene: TRBJ1-5

CDR3 protein: CASSPSFDRQETQYF
CDR3 DNA: TGTGCCAGCAGTCCCTCCTTCGACAGACAAGAGACCCAGTACTTC
D gene: NA
V gene: TRBV6-2/TRBV6-3
clone size: few
J gene: TRBJ2-5

CDR3 protein: CASSQTWRGSSYEQYF
CDR3 DNA: TGTGCCAGCAGCCAGACATGGCGGGGATCTTCCTACGAGCAGTACTTC
D gene: NA
V gene: TRBV7-2
clone size: many
J gene: TRBJ2-7

CDR3 protein: CASSEQGTGNTIYF
CDR3 DNA: TGTGCCAGCAGTGAACAGGGGACTGGAAACACCATATATTTT
D gene: NA
V gene: TRBV2
clone size: many
J gene: TRBJ1-3

CDR3 protein: CASSPLTPGANVLTF
CDR3 DNA: TGTGCCAGCTCACCACTCACCCCTGGGGCCAACGTCCTGACTTTC
D gene: NA
V gene: TRBV18
clone size: many
J gene: TRBJ2-6

CDR3 protein: CASSQDLADSYEQYF
CDR3 DNA: TGCGCCAGCAGCCAAGACCTAGCGGACTCCTACGAGCAGTACTTC
D gene: TRBD2
V gene: TRBV7-9
clone size: NA
J gene: TRBJ2-7

CDR3 protein: CASSLWGVTDDEQFF
CDR3 DNA: TGTGCCAGCAGTTTGTGGGGAGTGACAGACGATGAGCAGTTCTTC
D gene: NA
V gene: TRBV28
clone size: many
J gene: TRBJ2-1

CDR3 protein: CAWKGGAELFF
CDR3 DNA: TGTGCCTGGAAGGGCGGTGCGGAGCTGTTTTTT
D gene: NA
V gene: TRBV30
clone size: few
J gene: TRBJ2-2

CDR3 protein: CSASKADQETQYF
CDR3 DNA: TGCAGTGCTAGTAAAGCGGACCAAGAGACCCAGTACTTC
D gene: NA
V gene: TRBV20-1
clone size: many
J gene: TRBJ2-5

CDR3 protein: CASSQTGQGGETQYF
CDR3 DNA: TGTGCCAGCAGCCAAACAGGACAGGGGGGGGAGACCCAGTACTTC
D gene: TRBD1
V gene: TRBV7-8
clone size: many
J gene: TRBJ2-5

CDR3 protein: CASSRWGQGKNTIYF
CDR3 DNA: TGTGCCAGCAGCCGCTGGGGACAGGGGAAAAACACCATATATTTT
D gene: TRBD1
V gene: TRBV3-1
clone size: NA
J gene: TRBJ1-3

CDR3 protein: CASSKEGTLTYEQYF
CDR3 DNA: TGTGCCAGTAGTAAGGAGGGGACGCTGACCTACGAGCAGTACTTC
D gene: NA
V gene: TRBV19
clone size: NA
J gene: TRBJ2-7

CDR3 protein: CAGSLEAGGGYGYTF
CDR3 DNA: TGTGCCGGCAGTTTAGAGGCGGGGGGTGGCTATGGCTACACCTTC
D gene: NA
V gene: TRBV12-3/TRBV12-4
clone size: NA
J gene: TRBJ1-2

CDR3 protein: CASRSALDTQYF
CDR3 DNA: TGTGCCAGCCGCTCCGCCCTAGATACGCAGTATTTT
D gene: NA
V gene: TRBV6-1
clone size: many
J gene: TRBJ2-3